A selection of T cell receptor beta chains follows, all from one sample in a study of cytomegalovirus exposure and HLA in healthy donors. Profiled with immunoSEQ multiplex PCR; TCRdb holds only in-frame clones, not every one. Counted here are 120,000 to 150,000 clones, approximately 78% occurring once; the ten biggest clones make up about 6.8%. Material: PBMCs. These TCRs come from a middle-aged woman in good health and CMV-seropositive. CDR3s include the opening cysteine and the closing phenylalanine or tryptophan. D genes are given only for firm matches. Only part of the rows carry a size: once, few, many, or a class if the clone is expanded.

CATSRDGRDTQYF TGTGCCACCAGCAGAGATGGGAGAGATACGCAGTATTTT NA NA TRBJ2-3 TRBV15
CASSPLTGGQYEQYF TGTGCCAGCTCACCCCTGACAGGGGGCCAGTACGAGCAGTACTTC TRBD1 NA TRBJ2-7 TRBV18
CSVEGQGGGYTF TGCAGCGTTGAAGGACAGGGAGGAGGCTACACCTTC TRBD1 NA TRBJ1-2 TRBV29-1
CASSEAGNQPQHF TGTGCCAGCAGTGAAGCGGGGAATCAGCCCCAGCATTTT NA NA TRBJ1-5 TRBV6-5
CASSGPGLAIEQFF TGTGCCAGCAGTGGCCCGGGACTAGCGATAGAGCAGTTCTTC TRBD2 NA TRBJ2-1 TRBV6-6
CAIRPTRGGSGNYEQYF TGTGCCATCAGGCCCACTCGGGGGGGCTCAGGGAACTACGAGCAGTACTTC TRBD2 once TRBJ2-7 TRBV10-3
CASSHTDTQYF TGTGCCAGCAGCCACACAGATACGCAGTATTTT NA NA TRBJ2-3 TRBV11-2
CASSEVGTGGYGYTF TGTGCCAGCAGTGAAGTCGGGACAGGGGGTTATGGCTACACCTTC TRBD1 NA TRBJ1-2 TRBV2
CASSERTSWAEQYF TGTGCCAGCAGTGAGAGGACTAGCTGGGCGGAGCAGTACTTC TRBD2 NA TRBJ2-5 TRBV6-1
CASSAHKKSGRHPYEQYF TGTGCCAGCAGCGCCCATAAGAAGAGCGGGAGGCATCCTTACGAGCAGTACTTC TRBD2 NA TRBJ2-7 TRBV7-9
CASSVRGPRDEQCF TGTGCCAGCAGTGTCAGGGGGCCTCGGGACGAGCAGTGCTTC TRBD1 once TRBJ2-7 TRBV2
CASSLLDGGEAFF TGTGCCAGCAGCCTCCTAGACGGAGGTGAAGCTTTCTTT NA NA TRBJ1-1 TRBV11-2
CASRAGEGQGSGANVLTF TGTGCCAGCAGGGCCGGGGAGGGACAGGGCTCTGGGGCCAACGTCCTGACTTTC TRBD1 NA TRBJ2-6 TRBV11-2
CASSYRLAGGDEQFF TGTGCCAGCAGCTACCGACTAGCGGGGGGCGATGAGCAGTTCTTC TRBD2 NA TRBJ2-1 TRBV7-8
CASSENTGGVDEQFF TGTGCCAGCAGTGAAAATACAGGGGGAGTCGATGAGCAGTTCTTC TRBD1 NA TRBJ2-1 TRBV6-1
CASSEFGGLAGGLAGELFF TGTGCCAGCAGCGAATTCGGGGGACTAGCGGGAGGGTTGGCCGGGGAGCTGTTTTTT TRBD2 once TRBJ2-2 TRBV9
CASTLGTDVSNQPQHF TGTGCCAGCACCCTAGGGACAGACGTAAGCAATCAGCCCCAGCATTTT TRBD1 NA TRBJ1-5 TRBV11-2
CAASSGRAYGRDTQYF TGTGCCGCCTCTAGCGGGAGGGCCTACGGTAGAGATACGCAGTATTTT TRBD2 NA TRBJ2-3 TRBV30
CASSYYTTANTEAFF TGTGCCAGCAGTTACTATACCACAGCGAACACTGAAGCTTTCTTT NA NA TRBJ1-1 TRBV6-5
CATSRDQGVQQFF TGTGCCACCAGCAGAGATCAAGGGGTTCAGCAGTTCTTC NA NA TRBJ2-1 TRBV15
CASSLGQGWQFF TGTGCCAGTAGTCTAGGACAGGGTTGGCAGTTCTTC TRBD1 NA TRBJ2-1 TRBV19
CASSLARRGGEQYF TGTGCCAGCAGCCTCGCCCGCAGGGGCGGCGAGCAGTACTTC NA NA TRBJ2-7 TRBV4-2
CASSLDAPSSYNEQFF TGTGCCAGCAGCTTGGATGCCCCGAGCTCCTACAATGAGCAGTTCTTC NA NA TRBJ2-1 TRBV5-4
CASLLRIAGGPTGELFF TGTGCCAGCCTACTCCGCATCGCGGGAGGGCCCACCGGGGAGCTGTTTTTT TRBD2 once TRBJ2-2 TRBV11-2
CASSLLTVSYF TGTGCCAGCAGCTTGTTGACAGTATCCTACTTC NA NA TRBJ2-7 TRBV28
CAISPGTPGADTQYF TGTGCCATCAGTCCCGGGACTCCGGGGGCAGATACGCAGTATTTT NA NA TRBJ2-3 TRBV10-3
CASNWRDRDGQPQHF TGTGCCAGCAACTGGAGGGACAGGGATGGTCAGCCCCAGCATTTT TRBD1 NA TRBJ1-5 TRBV6-6
CASSKTSGVINEQFF TGTGCCAGCAGCAAAACTAGCGGGGTGATAAATGAGCAGTTCTTC TRBD2 NA TRBJ2-1 TRBV7-8
CASSVQGRYYNEQFF TGTGCCAGCAGCGTACAGGGGCGCTACTACAATGAGCAGTTCTTC NA NA TRBJ2-1 TRBV9